Listed here are 5 T cell receptor beta chains from one sample, sequenced in a study of regulatory T cells in long-lasting Graves disease. The time point is: newly diagnosed GD, antithyroid drugs for less than 3 months. After RNA was extracted from PBMCs, the TCR library was made from it. For TCR beta, libraries came from iRepertoire HTBI primers and Arm-PCR of CDR3 regions. TCRdb redid the calling of the multiplex PCR reads with MiXCR, one entry per CDR3 protein. The sample yields 400,000 to 500,000 distinct CDR3 sequences, roughly 15% seen once. These records were also assigned to another study, of T cells in Graves' hyperthyroidism and ophthalmopathy.

This specimen was peripheral blood mononuclear cells (PBMCs), taken at new diagnosis, from a patient treated with antithyroid drugs. Receptors were obtained from a woman in her twenties or thirties with Graves disease.

The chain has TRBV4-1 and TRBJ2-7, with TRBD2 identical over 8 bases. Germline-derived CDR1 and CDR2 are MGHRA and YSYEKL. V was clipped by 0 bases and J by 2 bases; unmatched bases: 6. This CDR3 region has 16 residues. The CDR3 DNA reads TGCGCCAGCAGCCAAGATAGGGTAGCGGGAACCTACGAGCAGTACTTC. Amino acid sequence: CASSQDRVAGTYEQYF.

In this sample, this clonotype turned up many times. The V call is TRBV9, the J call TRBJ1-2; 9 bases are a match to TRBD1. CDR1 is SGDLS, CDR2 YYNGEE, per germline. J gave up 8 bases and V 3 bases, and 11 bases lay outside the gene matches. This CDR3 contains 15 residues. CDR3 protein: CASSEGAGQGKGYTF. The CDR3 DNA sequence: TGTGCCAGCAGCGAGGGGGCGGGACAGGGAAAAGGCTACACCTTC. The variable domain in full, completed from reference TRBV9 and TRBJ1-2, reads DSGVTQTPKHLITATGQRVTLRCSPRSGDLSVYWYQQSLDQGLQFLIQYYNGEERAKGNILERFSAQQFPDLHSELNLSSLELGDSALYFCASSEGAGQGKGYTFGSGTRLTVV.

This clonotype was observed many times. The chain couples TRBV10-3 to TRBJ2-5; D gene unclear. Germline CDR1 is ENHRY and CDR2 is SYGVKD. The ends were cut back, 5 bases at V and 3 bases at J, with 4 bases in the middle. The CDR3 consists of 11 residues. The CDR3 nucleotides are TGTGCCATCAGTCTCGAAGAGACCCAGTACTTC. It translates to CAISLEETQYF.

V and J are TRBV20-1 and TRBJ2-5; 14 nucleotides align to TRBD2. Unmatched junction bases numbered 8, after V lost 0 bases and J lost 5 bases. Looked up from germline, CDR1 is DFQATT and CDR2 is SNEGSKA (reference sequence). This CDR3 has 17 residues. CDR3 amino acids: CSARDLGTSGRPETQYF. The CDR3 DNA follows: TGCAGTGCTAGAGATCTCGGGACTAGCGGGAGACCGGAGACCCAGTACTTC.

This clonotype was counted at least ten times. The CDR3 nucleotides are TGCAGTGCTAGGACAGGGTTGAATCAGCCCCAGCATTTT. This encodes CSARTGLNQPQHF. This rearrangement joins TRBV20-1 to TRBJ1-5; TRBD1 aligns across 7 bases. V shed 3 bases, J shed 4 bases, and the junction held 3 bases outside the gene matches. The CDR3 runs to 13 residues. Germline V gene data show CDR1 as DFQATT and CDR2 as SNEGSKA (reference sequence).